Listed below are T cell receptor beta chains from one sample, sequenced in a study of blood T cells in healthy people across ages. TCRdb independently ran MiXCR on the 5' RACE reads; one entry per CDR3 protein. Here the sample spans some 1 million distinct CDR3 sequences, 45% being singletons. Source material: blood. All receptors come from an older woman in good health. The conserved cysteine and the conserved F or W are not part of the CDR3 here. Fields, in order: clone size, CDR3 length, V gene, D gene, J gene, CDR3 protein. A D gene is named only where the DNA matches it firmly. Rows give clone size only sometimes, using once, few, many, or a class for an expanded clone.

size: few
length: 13
V: TRBV4-2
D: NA
J: TRBJ2-4
CDR3: ASSQVQASVNIQY

size: NA
length: 11
V: TRBV5-6
D: NA
J: TRBJ2-1
CDR3: AGSPQGYNEQF

size: few
length: 12
V: TRBV20-1
D: TRBD1
J: TRBJ2-3
CDR3: SARAGQGALPQY

size: NA
length: 12
V: TRBV4-1
D: TRBD1
J: TRBJ2-7
CDR3: ASSHRQGSYEQY

size: NA
length: 12
V: TRBV6-6
D: NA
J: TRBJ2-3
CDR3: ASTRRSSTDTQY

size: NA
length: 10
V: TRBV2
D: NA
J: TRBJ2-7
CDR3: ASSARIYEQY

size: NA
length: 13
V: TRBV20-1
D: TRBD2
J: NA
CDR3: SARDRLGLAYEQY

size: NA
length: 11
V: TRBV7-9
D: NA
J: TRBJ2-7
CDR3: ASSVGVGDEQY

size: NA
length: 13
V: TRBV5-1
D: NA
J: TRBJ1-1
CDR3: ASSLEAQGSAEAF

size: NA
length: 11
V: TRBV20-1
D: TRBD1
J: TRBJ2-7
CDR3: SARKGAPYEQY

size: few
length: 13
V: TRBV4-1
D: NA
J: TRBJ1-6
CDR3: ASSPRGRGGSPLH

size: NA
length: 14
V: TRBV10-3
D: NA
J: TRBJ2-3
CDR3: ATVTITVRITDTQY

size: NA
length: 12
V: TRBV18
D: NA
J: TRBJ1-1
CDR3: ASSPEALVTEAF

size: NA
length: 13
V: TRBV12-3/TRBV12-4
D: TRBD1
J: TRBJ2-3
CDR3: ASSLLQGRTDTQY

size: few
length: 13
V: TRBV7-2
D: NA
J: TRBJ2-3
CDR3: ASSLWGGITDTQY

size: NA
length: 10
V: TRBV28
D: NA
J: TRBJ2-1
CDR3: AGSLRMGEQF

size: NA
length: 12
V: TRBV6-1
D: NA
J: TRBJ1-6
CDR3: ASSEETGPSPLH

size: NA
length: 9
V: TRBV25-1
D: NA
J: TRBJ2-5
CDR3: ASSETGGQY

size: NA
length: 11
V: TRBV25-1
D: NA
J: TRBJ1-5
CDR3: ASSDTLTGPQH

size: few
length: 17
V: TRBV4-1
D: TRBD2
J: TRBJ2-1
CDR3: ASSQVRMWTSGRATELF

size: NA
length: 14
V: TRBV29-1
D: NA
J: TRBJ2-1
CDR3: SVYGDAARGYNEQF

size: NA
length: 14
V: TRBV7-9
D: NA
J: TRBJ2-5
CDR3: ASSSTGTRYRETQY

size: few
length: 9
V: TRBV29-1
D: NA
J: TRBJ1-2
CDR3: SVVGGGGYT

size: NA
length: 10
V: TRBV29-1
D: NA
J: TRBJ2-3
CDR3: SVEYSLGTQY

size: NA
length: 12
V: TRBV27
D: NA
J: TRBJ1-1
CDR3: ASSKSQGITEAF

size: few
length: 14
V: TRBV20-1
D: NA
J: TRBJ1-6
CDR3: SARDGSGAANSPLH

size: NA
length: 14
V: TRBV20-1
D: TRBD1
J: TRBJ2-2
CDR3: SARAVDRGPTGELF

size: NA
length: 9
V: TRBV20-1
D: NA
J: TRBJ2-7
CDR3: SAADGYEQY

size: few
length: 12
V: TRBV3-1
D: NA
J: TRBJ2-4
CDR3: ASSHGLSSTEQY

size: NA
length: 13
V: TRBV6-4
D: NA
J: TRBJ2-3
CDR3: ASSLAIGDTDTQY

size: NA
length: 8
V: TRBV20-1
D: NA
J: TRBJ2-1
CDR3: SAGDNKQF

size: few
length: 11
V: TRBV29-1
D: NA
J: TRBJ2-1
CDR3: SVEDRRGNEQF

size: NA
length: 13
V: TRBV7-9
D: NA
J: TRBJ2-1
CDR3: ASSLTPGRYNEQF

size: NA
length: 11
V: TRBV7-9
D: NA
J: TRBJ2-1
CDR3: ASSLRTHNEQF

size: NA
length: 13
V: TRBV7-2
D: NA
J: TRBJ1-6
CDR3: ASSLGHSYNSPLH

size: NA
length: 13
V: TRBV10-2
D: TRBD1
J: TRBJ2-7
CDR3: ASSEGTGNGYEQY

size: NA
length: 15
V: TRBV7-4
D: NA
J: TRBJ1-1
CDR3: ASSPHPTGGMNTEAF

size: NA
length: 11
V: TRBV12-3/TRBV12-4
D: NA
J: TRBJ2-5
CDR3: ASSPWLQETQY

size: NA
length: 13
V: TRBV5-1
D: NA
J: TRBJ2-7
CDR3: ASSLGKGPAYEQC